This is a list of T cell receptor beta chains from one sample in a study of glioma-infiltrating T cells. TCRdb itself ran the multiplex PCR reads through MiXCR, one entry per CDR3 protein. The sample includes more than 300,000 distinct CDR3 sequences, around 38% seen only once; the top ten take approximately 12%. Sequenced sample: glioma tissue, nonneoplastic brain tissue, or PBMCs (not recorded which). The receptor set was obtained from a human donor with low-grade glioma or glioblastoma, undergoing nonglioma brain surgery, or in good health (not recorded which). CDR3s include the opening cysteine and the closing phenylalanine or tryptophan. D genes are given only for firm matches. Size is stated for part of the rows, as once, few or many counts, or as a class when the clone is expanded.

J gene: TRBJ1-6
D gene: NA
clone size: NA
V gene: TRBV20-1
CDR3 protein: CSASFPHRVNSPLHF
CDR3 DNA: TGCAGTGCCAGCTTCCCGCACAGGGTTAATTCACCCCTCCACTTT

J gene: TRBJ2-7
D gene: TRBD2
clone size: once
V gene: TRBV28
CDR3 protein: CASQMGLGWEQYF
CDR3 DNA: TGTGCCAGCCAAATGGGACTAGGATGGGAGCAGTACTTC

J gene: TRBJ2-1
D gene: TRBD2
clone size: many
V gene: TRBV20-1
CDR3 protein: CSAISGSTYNEQFF
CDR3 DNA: TGCAGTGCAATTAGCGGGAGTACCTACAATGAGCAGTTCTTC

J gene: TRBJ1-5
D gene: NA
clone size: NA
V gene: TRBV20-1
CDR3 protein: CSARDDTSNQPQHF
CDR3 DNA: TGCAGTGCTAGAGATGACACAAGCAATCAGCCCCAGCATTTT

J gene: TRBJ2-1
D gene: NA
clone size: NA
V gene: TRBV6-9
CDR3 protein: CASSYAYISESSYNEQFF
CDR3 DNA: TGTGCCAGCAGTTACGCCTACATATCGGAGAGCTCCTACAATGAGCAGTTCTTC

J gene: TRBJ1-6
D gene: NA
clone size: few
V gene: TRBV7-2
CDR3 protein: CASSPGQLDSPLHF
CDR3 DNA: TGTGCCAGCAGCCCTGGACAGCTCGATTCACCCCTCCACTTT

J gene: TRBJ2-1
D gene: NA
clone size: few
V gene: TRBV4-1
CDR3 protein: CASSQWSGEGNEQFF
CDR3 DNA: TGCGCCAGCAGCCAATGGTCGGGAGAGGGTAATGAGCAGTTCTTC

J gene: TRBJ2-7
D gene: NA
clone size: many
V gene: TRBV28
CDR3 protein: CASSLGGGSYYEQYF
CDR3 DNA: TGTGCCAGCAGTTTGGGAGGGGGTTCCTACTACGAGCAGTACTTC

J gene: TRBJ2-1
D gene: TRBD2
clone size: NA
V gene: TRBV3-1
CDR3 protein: CASSPVWSGSNHINEQFF
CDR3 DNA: TGTGCCAGCAGCCCCGTGTGGAGCGGGAGTAATCACATCAATGAGCAGTTCTTC

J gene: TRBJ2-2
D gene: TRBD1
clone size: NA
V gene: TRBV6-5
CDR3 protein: CASSYSTGDAITGELFF
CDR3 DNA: TGTGCCAGCAGTTACTCTACAGGGGACGCGATCACCGGGGAGCTGTTTTTT

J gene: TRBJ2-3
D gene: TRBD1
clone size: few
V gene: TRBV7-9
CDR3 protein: CASSLGDSSTDTQYF
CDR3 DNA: TGTGCCAGCAGCTTGGGGGACAGTAGCACAGATACGCAGTATTTT

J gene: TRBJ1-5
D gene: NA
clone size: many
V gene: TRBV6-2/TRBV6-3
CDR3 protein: CASTTRQIGNQPQHF
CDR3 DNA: TGTGCCAGCACCACCAGACAGATAGGCAATCAGCCCCAGCATTTT

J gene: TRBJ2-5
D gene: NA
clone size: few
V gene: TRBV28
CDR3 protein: CASSLGAVRETQYF
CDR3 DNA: TGTGCCAGCAGTTTGGGAGCCGTCCGAGAGACCCAGTACTTC

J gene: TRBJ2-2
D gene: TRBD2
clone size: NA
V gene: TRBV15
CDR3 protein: CASSDHLAGEVGELFF
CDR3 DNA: TGTGCCAGCAGTGATCATCTAGCGGGAGAAGTCGGGGAGCTGTTTTTT

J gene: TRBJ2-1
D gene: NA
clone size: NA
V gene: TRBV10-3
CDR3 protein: CAISEFKGSRPHEQFF
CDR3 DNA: TGTGCCATCAGTGAATTTAAAGGGTCGCGCCCACATGAGCAGTTCTTC

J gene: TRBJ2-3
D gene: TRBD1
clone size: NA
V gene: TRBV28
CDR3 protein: CASSSDRGPTDTQYF
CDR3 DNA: TGTGCCAGCAGTTCCGACAGGGGCCCCACAGATACGCAGTATTTT

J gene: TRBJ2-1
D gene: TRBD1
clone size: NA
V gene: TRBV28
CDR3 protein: CASRKGTAGLETQFF
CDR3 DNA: TGTGCCAGCAGGAAGGGGACAGCAGGATTGGAGACCCAGTTCTTC

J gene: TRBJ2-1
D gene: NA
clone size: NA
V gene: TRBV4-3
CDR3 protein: CASSLGQGFYNEQFF
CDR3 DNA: TGCGCCAGCAGCCTCGGACAAGGATTCTACAATGAGCAGTTCTTC

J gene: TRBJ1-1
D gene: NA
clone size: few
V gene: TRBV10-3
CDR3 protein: CAITTGVNTEAFF
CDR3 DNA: TGTGCCATTACGACAGGAGTGAACACTGAAGCTTTCTTT

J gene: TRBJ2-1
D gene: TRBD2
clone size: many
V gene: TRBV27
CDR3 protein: CASSPILAGGFNEQFF
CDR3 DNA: TGTGCCAGCAGTCCTATTCTAGCGGGAGGATTCAATGAGCAGTTCTTC

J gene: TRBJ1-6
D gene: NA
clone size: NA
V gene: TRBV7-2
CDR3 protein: CASSLVGAFNSPLHF
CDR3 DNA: TGTGCCAGCAGCTTAGTGGGGGCCTTTAATTCACCCCTCCACTTT

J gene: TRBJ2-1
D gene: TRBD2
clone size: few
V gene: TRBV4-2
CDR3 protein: CASSQDVTSGSYNEQFF
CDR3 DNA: TGTGCCAGCAGCCAAGATGTGACTAGCGGTTCCTACAATGAGCAGTTCTTC

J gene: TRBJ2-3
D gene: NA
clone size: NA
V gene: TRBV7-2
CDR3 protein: CASSLIGSGTQYF
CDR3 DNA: TGTGCCAGCAGCTTAATCGGGAGCGGCACGCAGTATTTT

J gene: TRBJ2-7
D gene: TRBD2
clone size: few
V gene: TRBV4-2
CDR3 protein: CASSQVGGRGYEQYF
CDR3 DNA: TGTGCCAGCAGCCAAGTTGGTGGGAGGGGCTACGAGCAGTACTTC

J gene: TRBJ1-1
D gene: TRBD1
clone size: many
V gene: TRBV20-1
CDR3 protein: CSALTGANTEAFF
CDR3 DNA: TGCAGTGCGTTGACAGGGGCGAACACTGAAGCTTTCTTT

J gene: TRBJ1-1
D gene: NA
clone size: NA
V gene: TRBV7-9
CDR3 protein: CATMGSEAFF
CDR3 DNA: TGTGCCACCATGGGGTCCGAAGCTTTCTTT

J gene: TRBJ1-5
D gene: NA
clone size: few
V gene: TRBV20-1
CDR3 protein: CSAQNSNQPQHF
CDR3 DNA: TGCAGTGCCCAGAATAGCAATCAGCCCCAGCATTTT

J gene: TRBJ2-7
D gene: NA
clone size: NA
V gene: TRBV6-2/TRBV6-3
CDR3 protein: CASRRTRGGEQYF
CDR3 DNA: TGTGCCAGCAGACGGACTAGAGGGGGCGAGCAGTACTTC

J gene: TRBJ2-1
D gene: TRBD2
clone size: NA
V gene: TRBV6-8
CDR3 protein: CASSQLAGAYNERFF
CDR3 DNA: TGTGCCAGCAGCCAACTAGCGGGAGCATACAATGAGCGGTTCTTC

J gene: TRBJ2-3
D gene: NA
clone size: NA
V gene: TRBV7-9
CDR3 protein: CASSLVRVSGITDTQYF
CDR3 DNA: TGTGCCAGCAGCCTTGTCCGGGTTAGCGGAATCACAGATACGCAGTATTTT

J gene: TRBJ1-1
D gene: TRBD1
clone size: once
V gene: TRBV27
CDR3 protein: CASSRDRVLTEAFF
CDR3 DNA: TGTGCCAGCAGCCGGGACAGGGTTTTAACTGAAGCTTTCTTT

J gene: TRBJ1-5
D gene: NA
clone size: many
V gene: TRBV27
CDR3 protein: CASPLFSSNQPQHF
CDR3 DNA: TGTGCCAGCCCCCTTTTTAGTAGCAATCAGCCCCAGCATTTT

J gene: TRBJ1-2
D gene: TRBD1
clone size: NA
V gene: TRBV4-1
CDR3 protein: CASSQDRQGLGGYTF
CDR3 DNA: TGCGCCAGCAGCCAAGACCGACAGGGGTTGGGTGGCTACACCTTC

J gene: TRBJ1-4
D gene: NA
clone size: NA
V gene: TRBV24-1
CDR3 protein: CATSDFQVATNEKLFF
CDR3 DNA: TGTGCCACCAGTGATTTCCAAGTAGCAACTAATGAAAAACTGTTTTTT

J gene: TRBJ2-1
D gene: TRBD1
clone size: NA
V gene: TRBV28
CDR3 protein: CASSPLGTGSSYNEQFF
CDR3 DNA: TGTGCCAGCAGTCCCCTGGGGACAGGTAGCTCCTACAATGAGCAGTTCTTC

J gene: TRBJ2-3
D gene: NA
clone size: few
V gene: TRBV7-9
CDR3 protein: CASSYQTRTDTQYF
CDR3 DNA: TGTGCCAGCAGCTACCAGACACGCACAGATACGCAGTATTTT

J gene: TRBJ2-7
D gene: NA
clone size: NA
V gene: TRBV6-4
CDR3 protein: CASSDSGEGSNEQYF
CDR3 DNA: TGTGCCAGCAGTGACTCGGGCGAGGGGTCCAACGAGCAGTACTTC

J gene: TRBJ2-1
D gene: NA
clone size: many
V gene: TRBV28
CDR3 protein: CASRTNRGDNEQFF
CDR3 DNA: TGTGCCAGCAGAACCAATCGAGGTGACAATGAGCAGTTCTTC

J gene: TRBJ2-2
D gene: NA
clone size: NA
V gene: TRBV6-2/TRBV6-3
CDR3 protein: CASTRSLFTGELFF
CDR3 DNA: TGTGCCAGCACGAGGAGTTTGTTCACCGGGGAGCTGTTTTTT

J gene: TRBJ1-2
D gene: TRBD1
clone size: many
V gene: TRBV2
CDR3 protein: CASRPQGAAYGYTF
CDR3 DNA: TGTGCCAGCAGACCACAGGGGGCAGCCTATGGCTACACCTTC

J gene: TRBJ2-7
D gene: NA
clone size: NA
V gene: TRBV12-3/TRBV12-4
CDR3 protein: CASSLGAGTYEQYF
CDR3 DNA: TGTGCCAGCAGTTTAGGGGCAGGAACCTACGAGCAGTACTTC

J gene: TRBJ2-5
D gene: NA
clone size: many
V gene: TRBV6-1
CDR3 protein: CASSFGSPWETQYF
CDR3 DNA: TGTGCCAGCAGTTTCGGCTCCCCGTGGGAGACCCAGTACTTC

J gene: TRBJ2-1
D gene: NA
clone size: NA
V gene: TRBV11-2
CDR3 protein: CASTPFSGSYNEQFF
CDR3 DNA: TGTGCCAGCACCCCTTTTAGCGGTTCCTACAATGAGCAGTTCTTC

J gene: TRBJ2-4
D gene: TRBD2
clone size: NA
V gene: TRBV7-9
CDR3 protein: CASSLTKAGGPRNIQYF
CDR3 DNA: TGTGCCAGCAGCTTAACAAAGGCGGGAGGGCCGAGAAACATTCAGTACTTC

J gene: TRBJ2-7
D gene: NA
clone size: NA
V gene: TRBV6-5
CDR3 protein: CASSLDGFSAEQYF
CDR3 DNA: TGTGCCAGCAGTTTAGATGGATTCAGCGCCGAGCAGTACTTC

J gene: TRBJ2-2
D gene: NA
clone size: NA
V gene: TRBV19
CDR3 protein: CASSIEGAGELFF
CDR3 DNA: TGTGCCAGTAGTATCGAAGGGGCCGGGGAGCTGTTTTTT

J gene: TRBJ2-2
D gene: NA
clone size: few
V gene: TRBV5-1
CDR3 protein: CASSGPTLNTGELFF
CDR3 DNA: TGCGCCAGCAGCGGACCGACATTGAACACCGGGGAGCTGTTTTTT

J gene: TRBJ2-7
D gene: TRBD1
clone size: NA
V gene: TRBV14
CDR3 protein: CASSQTGGLSYEQYF
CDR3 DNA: TGTGCCAGCAGCCAAACAGGGGGATTATCCTACGAGCAGTACTTC

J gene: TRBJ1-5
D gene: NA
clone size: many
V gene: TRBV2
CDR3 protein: CASRGQSNQPQHF
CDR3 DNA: TGTGCCAGCAGAGGCCAGAGCAATCAGCCCCAGCATTTT

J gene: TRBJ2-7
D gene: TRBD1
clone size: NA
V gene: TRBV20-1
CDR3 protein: CSANSLRDRGSYEQYF
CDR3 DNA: TGCAGTGCTAACAGTTTGCGGGACAGGGGCTCCTACGAGCAGTACTTC

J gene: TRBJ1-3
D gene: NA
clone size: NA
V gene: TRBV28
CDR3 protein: CASGPGPYSGNTIYF
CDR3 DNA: TGTGCCAGTGGGCCAGGGCCCTACTCTGGAAACACCATATATTTT

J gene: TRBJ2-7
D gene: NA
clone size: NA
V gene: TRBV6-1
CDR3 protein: CASSAFGGYEQYF
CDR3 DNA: TGTGCCAGCAGCGCGTTTGGGGGCTACGAGCAGTACTTC

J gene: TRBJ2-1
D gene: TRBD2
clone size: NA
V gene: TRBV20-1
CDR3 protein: CSAGGGRGFEQFF
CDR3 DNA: TGCAGTGCCGGGGGCGGGAGGGGGTTTGAGCAGTTCTTC

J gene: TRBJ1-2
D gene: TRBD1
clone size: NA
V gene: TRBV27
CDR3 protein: CASSLAPPGTGVYGYTF
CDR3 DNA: TGTGCCAGCAGTTTAGCCCCCCCCGGGACAGGGGTCTATGGCTACACCTTC

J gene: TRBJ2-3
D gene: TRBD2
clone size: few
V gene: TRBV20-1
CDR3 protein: CSARGLAGGPGTDTQYF
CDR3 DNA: TGCAGTGCTAGAGGACTAGCGGGAGGGCCTGGCACAGATACGCAGTATTTT

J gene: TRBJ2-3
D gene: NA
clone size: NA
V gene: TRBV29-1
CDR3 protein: CSVEWAGSTDTQYF
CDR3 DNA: TGCAGCGTTGAATGGGCCGGGAGCACAGATACGCAGTATTTT

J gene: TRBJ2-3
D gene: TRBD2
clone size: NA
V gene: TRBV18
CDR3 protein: CASSSGGFTDTQYF
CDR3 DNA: TGTGCCAGCTCAAGCGGGGGCTTCACAGATACGCAGTATTTT

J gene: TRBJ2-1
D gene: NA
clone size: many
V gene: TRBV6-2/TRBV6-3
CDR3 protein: CASSSPPTAEEQFF
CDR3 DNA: TGTGCCAGCAGTTCTCCCCCCACAGCGGAAGAGCAGTTCTTC

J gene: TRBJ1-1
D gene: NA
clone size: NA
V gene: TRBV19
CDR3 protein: CASSFGGEGGTKAFF
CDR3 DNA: TGTGCCAGTAGTTTTGGAGGAGAAGGAGGCACTAAAGCTTTCTTT